A selection of T cell receptor beta chains follows, all from one sample in a study of blood T cell repertoires in COVID-19. The repertoire was sequenced with immunoSEQ multiplex PCR; TCRdb's copy has only in-frame clones and lacks some. The data show 400,000 or so clones, with 90% seen just once and approximately 0.55% held by the top ten. The material sequenced was PBMCs or T cells enriched from blood (not recorded which). The receptors shown here come from a young man who had recovered from COVID-19. The CDR3 runs from the conserved cysteine through the conserved F or W.

v_call	j_call	cdr3_aa
TRBV19	TRBJ2-7	CASSAPGTEGEQYF
TRBV12-5	TRBJ1-3	CASEQGNGNTIYF
TRBV7-9	TRBJ2-7	CASTTGYYEQYF
TRBV5-1	TRBJ2-5	CASSLAGTSGIAETQYF
TRBV3-1/TRBV3-2	TRBJ1-3	CASSQGAGSGNTIYF
TRBV2	TRBJ2-1	CASSDASGGASEQFF
TRBV2	TRBJ1-5	CASRESAGWGQPQHF
TRBV30	TRBJ2-2	CAWNADTGELFF
TRBV7-2	TRBJ2-1	CASTLRGTTQFF
TRBV5-1	TRBJ1-3	CASSLAGVNADTIYF
TRBV19	TRBJ1-1	CATQPSNTEAFF
TRBV19	TRBJ2-1	CASRTSGSSSYNEQFF
TRBV11-2	TRBJ1-2	CASSRELKNYGYTF
TRBV19	TRBJ1-5	CASMGVEWGGGILPNNQPQHF
TRBV6-5	TRBJ1-1	CASPLGQNTEAFF
TRBV4-1	TRBJ1-4	CASSHKGEKLFF
TRBV9	TRBJ2-1	CASSVAVRGQGQFF
TRBV5-1	TRBJ1-5	CASSLKVGRAICQPQHF
TRBV9	TRBJ1-6	CASSLEPRVPNSPLHF
TRBV6-4	TRBJ1-5	CASSEVRGGQPQHF
TRBV15	TRBJ2-7	CATSRDMTGGNRPYF
TRBV5-1	TRBJ1-5	CASSLTGEVNQPQHF
TRBV5-1	TRBJ2-7	CASSLFGGSTYEQYF
TRBV3-1/TRBV3-2	TRBJ2-1	CASSDSGRAENEQFF
TRBV7-6	TRBJ2-3	CASSLAAPDTQYF
TRBV19	TRBJ2-1	CASRGTGTGGAEQFF
TRBV9	TRBJ2-7	CASSIGTGSTYEQYF
TRBV29-1	TRBJ1-1	CSVWDRGPTEAFF